These T cell receptor beta chains were read from a single sample in a study of B cell selection in AIRE deficiency. Repertoires were generated with immunoSEQ multiplex PCR, while TCRdb's copy carries only in-frame clones and drops some. The repertoire holds about 25,000 clones, with nearly 97% as singletons. Sequenced input: CD4+CD127+ conventional T cells sorted from PBMCs. These receptors all come from a human donor in good health. CDR3s include the opening cysteine and the closing phenylalanine or tryptophan. Fields, in order: clone size, V gene, J gene, D gene, CDR3 protein, CDR3 DNA. A D gene is named only where the DNA matches it firmly. Not all rows give a size; the values are once, few, many and, for expanded clones, a class.

>-|TRBV18|TRBJ2-7|-
CASSRTLSSYEQYF
TGTGCCAGCTCACGGACCTTAAGCTCCTACGAGCAGTACTTC
>-|TRBV5-4|TRBJ2-3|-
CASRGGGSSTDTQYF
TGTGCCAGCAGGGGAGGGGGGTCGAGCACAGATACGCAGTATTTT
>-|TRBV9|TRBJ1-2|TRBD1
CASSVEQGAGSYTF
TGTGCCAGCAGCGTAGAACAGGGGGCCGGGAGCTACACCTTC
>-|TRBV6-1|TRBJ1-2|-
CASSEYRDTYGYTF
TGTGCCAGCAGTGAATACCGGGACACCTATGGCTACACCTTC
>-|TRBV10-1|TRBJ1-3|-
CASSESPVIGNTIYF
TGCGCCAGCAGTGAGTCGCCCGTTATTGGAAACACCATATATTTT
>once|TRBV14|TRBJ2-3|TRBD1
CASSPLAQGGTDTQYF
TGTGCCAGCAGCCCTTTGGCGCAGGGGGGCACAGATACGCAGTATTTT
>-|TRBV25-1|TRBJ1-2|-
CASIRKWSGYGYTF
TGTGCCAGCATCAGAAAATGGAGTGGCTATGGCTACACCTTC
>-|TRBV15|TRBJ2-1|-
CATSRDSWGVEQFF
TGTGCCACCAGCAGAGACTCCTGGGGGGTGGAGCAGTTCTTC
>-|TRBV19|TRBJ1-2|-
CASSMEPRTDLGYTF
TGTGCCAGTAGTATGGAACCCAGGACCGACCTCGGCTACACCTTC
>once|TRBV4-2|TRBJ1-2|-
CASSQDRGVGGYTF
TGTGCCAGCAGCCAAGATAGGGGGGTTGGTGGCTACACCTTC
>once|TRBV7-2|TRBJ2-1|-
CASSLRLDEQFF
TGTGCCAGCAGCTTAAGACTGGATGAGCAGTTCTTC
>-|TRBV27|TRBJ2-2|-
CASSNTGFTGELFF
TGTGCCAGCAGTAACACAGGGTTCACCGGGGAGCTGTTTTTT
>-|TRBV6-1|TRBJ2-1|-
CASSERRWDPRDEQFF
TGTGCCAGCAGTGAGCGGCGGTGGGACCCCAGGGATGAGCAGTTCTTC
>-|TRBV7-2|TRBJ2-7|TRBD2
CASKERGTLSYEQYF
TGTGCCAGCAAGGAGCGGGGGACCCTCTCCTACGAGCAGTACTTC
>once|TRBV18|TRBJ2-3|-
CASSPKGVRTDTQYF
TGTGCCAGCTCACCCAAGGGGGTCCGCACAGATACGCAGTATTTT
>-|TRBV6-6|TRBJ2-7|-
CASSSGSFSYEQYF
TGTGCCAGCAGTTCCGGGTCATTCTCCTACGAGCAGTACTTC
>-|TRBV21-1|TRBJ2-5|-
CASSNRETQYF
TGTGCCAGCAGCAATAGGGAGACCCAGTACTTC
>-|TRBV7-9|TRBJ1-2|-
CASSNGQSFFGYTF
TGTGCCAGCAGTAATGGACAGAGTTTTTTTGGCTACACCTTC
>-|TRBV5-1|TRBJ2-1|-
CASSLGEYSYNEQFF
TGCGCCAGCAGCTTAGGAGAGTACTCCTACAATGAGCAGTTCTTC
>-|TRBV6-5|TRBJ1-5|-
CASSYRGGNQPQHF
TGTGCCAGCAGTTACCGGGGAGGCAATCAGCCCCAGCATTTT
>-|TRBV15|TRBJ2-3|TRBD2
CATSRRTSGRTTDTQYF
TGTGCCACCAGCAGACGGACTAGCGGGAGAACCACAGATACGCAGTATTTT
>-|TRBV18|TRBJ2-1|TRBD2
CASSPSGRSYNEQFF
TGTGCCAGCTCGCCTAGCGGGAGGTCCTACAATGAGCAGTTCTTC
>-|TRBV7-9|TRBJ1-2|-
CASSLDLAVGYGYTF
TGTGCCAGCAGCTTAGACTTGGCTGTCGGCTATGGCTACACCTTC
>-|TRBV2|TRBJ2-5|-
CASSEYGQNQETQYF
TGTGCCAGCAGTGAATATGGGCAAAACCAAGAGACCCAGTACTTC
>-|TRBV5-4|TRBJ2-3|TRBD2
CASSTRTSGPDTQYF
TGTGCCAGCAGCACTCGGACTAGCGGTCCAGATACGCAGTATTTT
>once|TRBV19|TRBJ2-1|TRBD2
CASSIGDGRAYNEQFF
TGTGCCAGTAGTATAGGGGACGGGAGGGCCTACAATGAGCAGTTCTTC
>once|TRBV5-4|TRBJ1-1|-
CASSLFGGRNTEAFF
TGTGCCAGCAGCTTGTTCGGGGGCAGGAACACTGAAGCTTTCTTT
>-|TRBV2|TRBJ2-7|TRBD1
CASSLMGQGLTYEQYF
TGTGCCAGCAGTCTTATGGGACAGGGGTTAACCTACGAGCAGTACTTC
>-|TRBV30|TRBJ1-2|-
CAWKGSGYGYTF
TGTGCCTGGAAGGGTTCCGGGTATGGCTACACCTTC
>-|TRBV19|TRBJ2-5|-
CASSRTEQETQYF
TGTGCCAGTAGTAGGACAGAGCAAGAGACCCAGTACTTC
>-|TRBV6-5|TRBJ2-7|-
CASSYGYGPIYEQYF
TGTGCCAGCAGTTACGGATATGGACCGATCTACGAGCAGTACTTC